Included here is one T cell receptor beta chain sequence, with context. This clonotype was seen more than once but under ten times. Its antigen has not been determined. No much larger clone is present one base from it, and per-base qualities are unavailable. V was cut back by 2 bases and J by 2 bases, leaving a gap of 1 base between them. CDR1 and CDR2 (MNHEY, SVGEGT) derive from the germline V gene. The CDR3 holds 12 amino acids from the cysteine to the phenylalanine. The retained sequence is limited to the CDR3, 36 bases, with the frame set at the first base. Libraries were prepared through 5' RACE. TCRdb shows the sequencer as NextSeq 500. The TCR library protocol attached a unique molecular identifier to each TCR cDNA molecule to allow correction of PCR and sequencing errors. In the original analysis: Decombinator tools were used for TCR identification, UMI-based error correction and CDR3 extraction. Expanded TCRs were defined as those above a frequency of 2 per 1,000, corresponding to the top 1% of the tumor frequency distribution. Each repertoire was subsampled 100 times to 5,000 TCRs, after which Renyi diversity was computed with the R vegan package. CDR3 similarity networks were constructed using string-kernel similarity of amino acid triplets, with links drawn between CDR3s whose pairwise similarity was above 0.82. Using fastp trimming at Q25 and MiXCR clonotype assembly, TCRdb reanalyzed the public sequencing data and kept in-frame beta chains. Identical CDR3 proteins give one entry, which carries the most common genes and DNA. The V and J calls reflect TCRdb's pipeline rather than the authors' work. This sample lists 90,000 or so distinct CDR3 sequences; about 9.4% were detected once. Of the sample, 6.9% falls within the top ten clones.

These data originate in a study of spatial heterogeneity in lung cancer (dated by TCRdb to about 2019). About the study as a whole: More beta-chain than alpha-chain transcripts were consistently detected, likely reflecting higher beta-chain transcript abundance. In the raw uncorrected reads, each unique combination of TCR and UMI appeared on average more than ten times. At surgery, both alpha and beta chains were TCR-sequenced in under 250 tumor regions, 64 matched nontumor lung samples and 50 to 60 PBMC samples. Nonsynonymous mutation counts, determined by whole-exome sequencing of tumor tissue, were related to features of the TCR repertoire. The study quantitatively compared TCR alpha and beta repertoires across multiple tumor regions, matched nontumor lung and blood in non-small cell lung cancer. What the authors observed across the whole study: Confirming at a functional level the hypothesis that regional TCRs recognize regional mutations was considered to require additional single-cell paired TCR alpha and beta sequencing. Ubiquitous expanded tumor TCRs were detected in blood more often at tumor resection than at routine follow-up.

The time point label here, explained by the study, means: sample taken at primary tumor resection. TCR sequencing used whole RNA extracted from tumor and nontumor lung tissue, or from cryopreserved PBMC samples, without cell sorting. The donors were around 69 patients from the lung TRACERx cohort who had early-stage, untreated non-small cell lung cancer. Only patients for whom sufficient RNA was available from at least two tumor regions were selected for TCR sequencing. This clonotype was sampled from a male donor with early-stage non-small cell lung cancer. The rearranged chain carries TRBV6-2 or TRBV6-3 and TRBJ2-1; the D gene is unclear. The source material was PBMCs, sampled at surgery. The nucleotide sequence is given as TGTGCCAGCAGTTACGCCTACAATGAGCAGTTCTTC. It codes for CASSYAYNEQFF.